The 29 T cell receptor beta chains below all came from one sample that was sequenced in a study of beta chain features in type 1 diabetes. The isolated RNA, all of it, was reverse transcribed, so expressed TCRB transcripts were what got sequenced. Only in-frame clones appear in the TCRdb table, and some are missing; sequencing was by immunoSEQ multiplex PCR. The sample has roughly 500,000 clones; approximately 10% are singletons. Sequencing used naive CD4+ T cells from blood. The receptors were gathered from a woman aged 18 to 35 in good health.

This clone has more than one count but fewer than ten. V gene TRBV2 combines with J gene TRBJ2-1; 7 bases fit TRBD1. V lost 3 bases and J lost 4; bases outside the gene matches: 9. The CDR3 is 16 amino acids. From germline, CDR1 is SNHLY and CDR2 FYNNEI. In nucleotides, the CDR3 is TGTGCCAGCAGTGATCCGGACAGGCCCCCTTACAATGAGCAGTTCTTC. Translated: CASSDPDRPPYNEQFF.

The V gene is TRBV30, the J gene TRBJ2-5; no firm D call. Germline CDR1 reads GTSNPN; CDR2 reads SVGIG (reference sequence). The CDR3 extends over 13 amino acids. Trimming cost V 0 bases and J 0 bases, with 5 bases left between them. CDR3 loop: CAWSVGYQETQYF. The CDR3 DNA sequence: TGTGCCTGGAGTGTAGGCTACCAAGAGACCCAGTACTTC.

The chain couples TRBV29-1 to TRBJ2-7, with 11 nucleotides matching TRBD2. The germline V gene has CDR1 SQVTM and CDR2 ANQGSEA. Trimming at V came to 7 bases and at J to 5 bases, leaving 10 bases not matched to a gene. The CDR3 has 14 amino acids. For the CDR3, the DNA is TGCAGCGCACGAACTAGCGGGAGAAGGAACGAGCAGTACTTC. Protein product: CSARTSGRRNEQYF.

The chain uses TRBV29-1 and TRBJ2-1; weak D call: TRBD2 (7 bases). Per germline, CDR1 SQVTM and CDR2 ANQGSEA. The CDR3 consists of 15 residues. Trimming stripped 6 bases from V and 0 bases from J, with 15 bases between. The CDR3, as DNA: TGCAGCGTCGAGGGGGGGTCGAGCTCCTACAATGAGCAGTTCTTC. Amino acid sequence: CSVEGGSSSYNEQFF.

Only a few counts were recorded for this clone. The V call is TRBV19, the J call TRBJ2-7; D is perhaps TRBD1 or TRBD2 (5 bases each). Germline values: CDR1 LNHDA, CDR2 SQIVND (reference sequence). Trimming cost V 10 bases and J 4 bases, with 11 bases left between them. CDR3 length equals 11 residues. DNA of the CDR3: TGTGCCACTCGGGGCATGTACGAGCAGTACTTC. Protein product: CATRGMYEQYF.

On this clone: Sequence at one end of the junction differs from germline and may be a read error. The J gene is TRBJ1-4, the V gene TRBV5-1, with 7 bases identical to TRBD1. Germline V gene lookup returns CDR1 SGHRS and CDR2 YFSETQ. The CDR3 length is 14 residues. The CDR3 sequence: CASSSLGAGDSPYF. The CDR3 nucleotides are TGCGCCAGCAGCTCGCTGGGGGCGGGGGACAGCCCTTATTTT.

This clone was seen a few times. The CDR3 loop is CAWRTAVNTEAFF. The CDR3 DNA sequence: TGTGCCTGGCGGACAGCCGTGAACACTGAAGCTTTCTTT. The genes are TRBV2 and TRBJ1-1; D might be TRBD1 (6 bases). Trimming pared 11 bases from V and 0 bases from J, leaving 13 bases between. Germline lookup yields CDR1 SNHLY and CDR2 FYNNEI. The CDR3 extends over 13 amino acids.

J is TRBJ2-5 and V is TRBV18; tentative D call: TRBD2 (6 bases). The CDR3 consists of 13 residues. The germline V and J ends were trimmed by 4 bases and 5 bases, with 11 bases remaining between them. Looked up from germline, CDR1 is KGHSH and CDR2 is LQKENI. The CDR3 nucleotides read TGTGCCAGCTCACTCAACGCGGGGGAGACCCAGTACTTC. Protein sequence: CASSLNAGETQYF. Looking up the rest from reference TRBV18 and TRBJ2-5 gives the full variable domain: NAGVMQNPRHLVRRRGQEARLRCSPMKGHSHVYWYRQLPEEGLKFMVYLQKENIIDESGMPKERFSAEFPKEGPSILRIQQVVRGDSAAYFCASSLNAGETQYFGPGTRLLVL.

The CDR3: CASSRLVRTNEQFF. CDR3 bases: TGTGCCAGCAGCCGACTAGTTCGCACTAATGAGCAGTTCTTC. V gene TRBV11-2 combines with J gene TRBJ2-1; a possible D gene is TRBD2 (6 bases). Per germline, CDR1 SGHAT and CDR2 FQNNGV. The CDR3 is made up of 14 amino acids. The V end was cut by 5 bases, the J end by 7 bases, with 15 bases between.

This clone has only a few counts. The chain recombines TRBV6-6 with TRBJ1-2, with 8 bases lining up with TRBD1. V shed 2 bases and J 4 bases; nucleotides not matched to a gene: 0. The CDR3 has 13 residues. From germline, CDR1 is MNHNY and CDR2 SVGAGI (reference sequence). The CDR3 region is CASSYQGAYGYTF. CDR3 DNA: TGTGCCAGCAGTTACCAGGGGGCCTATGGCTACACCTTC.

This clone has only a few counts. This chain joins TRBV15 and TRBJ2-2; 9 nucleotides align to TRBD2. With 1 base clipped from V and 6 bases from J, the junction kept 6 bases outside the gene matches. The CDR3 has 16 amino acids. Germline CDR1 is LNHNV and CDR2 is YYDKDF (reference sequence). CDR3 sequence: CATSRVGTSLSGELFF. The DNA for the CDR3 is TGTGCCACCAGCAGAGTCGGGACTAGCCTCTCCGGGGAGCTGTTTTTT.

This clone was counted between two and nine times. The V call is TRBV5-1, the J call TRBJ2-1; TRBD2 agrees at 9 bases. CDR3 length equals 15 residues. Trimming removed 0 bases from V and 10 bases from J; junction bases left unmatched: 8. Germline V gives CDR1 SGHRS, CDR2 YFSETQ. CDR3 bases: TGCGCCAGCAGCTTGGATGCGGGAGGGCCCGGAGAGCAGTTCTTC. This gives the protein CASSLDAGGPGEQFF.

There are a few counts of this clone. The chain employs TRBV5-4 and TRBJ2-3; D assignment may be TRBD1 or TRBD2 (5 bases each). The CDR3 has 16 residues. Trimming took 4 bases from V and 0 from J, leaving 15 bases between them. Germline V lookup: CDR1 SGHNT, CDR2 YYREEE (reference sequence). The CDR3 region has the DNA TGTGCCAGCAGCCCCGGGACCGTCGGTAGCACAGATACGCAGTATTTT. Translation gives CASSPGTVGSTDTQYF.

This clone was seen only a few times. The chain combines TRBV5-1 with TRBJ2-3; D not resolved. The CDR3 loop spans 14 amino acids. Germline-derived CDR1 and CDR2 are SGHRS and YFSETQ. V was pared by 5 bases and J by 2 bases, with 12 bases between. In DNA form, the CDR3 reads TGCGCCAGCAGTGCTGGAAGACTCACAGATACGCAGTATTTT. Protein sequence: CASSAGRLTDTQYF.

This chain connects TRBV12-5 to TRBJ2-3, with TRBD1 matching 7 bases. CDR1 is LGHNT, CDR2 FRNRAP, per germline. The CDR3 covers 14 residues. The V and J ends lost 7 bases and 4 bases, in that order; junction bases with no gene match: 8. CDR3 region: CASATNGQADTQYF. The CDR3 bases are TGTGCTAGTGCCACTAATGGACAGGCAGATACGCAGTATTTT.

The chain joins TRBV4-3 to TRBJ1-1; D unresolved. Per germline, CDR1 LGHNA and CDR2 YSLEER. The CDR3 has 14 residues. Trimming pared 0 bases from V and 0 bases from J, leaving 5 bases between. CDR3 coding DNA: TGCGCCAGCAGCCAAGAAAGGATGAACACTGAAGCTTTCTTT. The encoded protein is CASSQERMNTEAFF.

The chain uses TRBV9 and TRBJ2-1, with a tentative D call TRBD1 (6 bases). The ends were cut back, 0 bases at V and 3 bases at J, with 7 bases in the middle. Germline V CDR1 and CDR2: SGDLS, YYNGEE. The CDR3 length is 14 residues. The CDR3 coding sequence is TGTGCCAGCAGCGTAGCGACAGGCTACAATGAGCAGTTCTTC. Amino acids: CASSVATGYNEQFF. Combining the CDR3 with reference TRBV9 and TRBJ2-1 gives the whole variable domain DSGVTQTPKHLITATGQRVTLRCSPRSGDLSVYWYQQSLDQGLQFLIQYYNGEERAKGNILERFSAQQFPDLHSELNLSSLELGDSALYFCASSVATGYNEQFFGPGTRLTVL.

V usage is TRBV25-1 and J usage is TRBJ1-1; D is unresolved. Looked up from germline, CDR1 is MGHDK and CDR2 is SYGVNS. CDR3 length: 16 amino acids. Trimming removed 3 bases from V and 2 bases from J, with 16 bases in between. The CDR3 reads CASSESIGQGNTEAFF. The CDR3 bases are TGTGCCAGCAGTGAGAGTATTGGGCAAGGAAACACTGAAGCTTTCTTT. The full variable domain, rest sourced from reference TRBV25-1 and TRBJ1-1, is EADIYQTPRYLVIGTGKKITLECSQTMGHDKMYWYQQDPGMELHLIHYSYGVNSTEKGDLSSESTVSRIRTEHFPLTLESARPSHTSQYLCASSESIGQGNTEAFFGQGTRLTVV.

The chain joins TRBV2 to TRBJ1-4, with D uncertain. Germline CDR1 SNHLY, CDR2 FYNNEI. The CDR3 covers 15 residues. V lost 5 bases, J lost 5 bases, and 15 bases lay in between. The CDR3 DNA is TGTGCCAGCAGTTTACAAGGGCTCAGAAATGAAAAACTGTTTTTT. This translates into CASSLQGLRNEKLFF.

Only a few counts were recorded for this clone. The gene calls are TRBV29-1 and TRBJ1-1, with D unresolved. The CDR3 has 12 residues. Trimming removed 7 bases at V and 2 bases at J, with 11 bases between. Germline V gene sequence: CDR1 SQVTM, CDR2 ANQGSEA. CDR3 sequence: CSARAINTEAFF. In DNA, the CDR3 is TGCAGCGCCCGGGCGATAAACACTGAAGCTTTCTTT.

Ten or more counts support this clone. The DNA for the CDR3 is TGTGCCTGGGCGCCGTATGGGGCAAGGAACTATGGCTACACCTTC. Protein sequence: CAWAPYGARNYGYTF. V is TRBV30 and J is TRBJ1-2, with D perhaps matching TRBD1 (5 bases). V gave up 5 bases and J gave up 2 bases, with 18 bases separating them. Looked up from germline, CDR1 is GTSNPN and CDR2 is SVGIG (reference sequence). This CDR3 has 15 amino acids.

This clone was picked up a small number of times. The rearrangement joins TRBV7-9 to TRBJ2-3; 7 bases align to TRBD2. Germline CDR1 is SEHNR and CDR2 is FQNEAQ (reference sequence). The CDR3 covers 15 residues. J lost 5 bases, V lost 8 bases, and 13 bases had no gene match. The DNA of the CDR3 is TGTGCCAGCCGCCGACTAGCATTTCGGGGAGATACGCAGTATTTT. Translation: CASRRLAFRGDTQYF. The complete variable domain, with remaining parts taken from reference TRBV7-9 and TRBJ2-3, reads DTGVSQNPRHKITKRGQNVTFRCDPISEHNRLYWYRQTLGQGPEFLTYFQNEAQLEKSRLLSDRFSAERPKGSFSTLEIQRTEQGDSAMYLCASRRLAFRGDTQYFGPGTRLTVL.

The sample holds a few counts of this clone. This CDR3 reads CASSPQSGRAYEQYF. For the CDR3, the DNA is TGTGCCAGCTCACCACAAAGCGGGAGAGCCTACGAGCAGTACTTC. This sequence joins TRBV18 and TRBJ2-7; 8 bases are a match to TRBD2. This CDR3 contains 15 residues. The germline gives CDR1 KGHSH, CDR2 LQKENI. V lost 1 base to trimming and J lost 2 bases; unmatched junction nucleotides: 4. Filled out from reference TRBV18 and TRBJ2-7, the complete variable domain reads NAGVMQNPRHLVRRRGQEARLRCSPMKGHSHVYWYRQLPEEGLKFMVYLQKENIIDESGMPKERFSAEFPKEGPSILRIQQVVRGDSAAYFCASSPQSGRAYEQYFGPGTRLTVT.

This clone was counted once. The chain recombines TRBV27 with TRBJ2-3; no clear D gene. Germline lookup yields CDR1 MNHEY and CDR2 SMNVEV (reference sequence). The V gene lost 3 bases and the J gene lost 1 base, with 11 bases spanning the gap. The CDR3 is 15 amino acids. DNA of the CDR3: TGTGCCAGCAGTTTCCGGCTAGTCGGCACAGATACGCAGTATTTT. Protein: CASSFRLVGTDTQYF.

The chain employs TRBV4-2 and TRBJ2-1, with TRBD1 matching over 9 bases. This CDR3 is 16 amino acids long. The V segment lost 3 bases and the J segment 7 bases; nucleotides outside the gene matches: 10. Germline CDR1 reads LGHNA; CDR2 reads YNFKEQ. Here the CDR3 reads CASSHVPGTGFNEQFF. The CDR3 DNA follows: TGTGCCAGCAGCCATGTTCCCGGGACAGGGTTTAATGAGCAGTTCTTC.

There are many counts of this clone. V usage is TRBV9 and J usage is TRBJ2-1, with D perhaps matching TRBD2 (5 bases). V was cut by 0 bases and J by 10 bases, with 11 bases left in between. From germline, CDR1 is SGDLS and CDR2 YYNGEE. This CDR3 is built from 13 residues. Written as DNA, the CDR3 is TGTGCCAGCAGCGTAGCTAGGAGGAGCGAGCAGTTCTTC. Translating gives CASSVARRSEQFF.

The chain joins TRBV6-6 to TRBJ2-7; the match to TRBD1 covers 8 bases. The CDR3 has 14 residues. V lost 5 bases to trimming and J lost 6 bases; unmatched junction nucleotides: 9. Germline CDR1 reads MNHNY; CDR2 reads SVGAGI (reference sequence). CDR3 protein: CASSKDRARGEQYF. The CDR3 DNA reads TGTGCCAGCAGTAAGGACAGGGCAAGGGGCGAGCAGTACTTC.

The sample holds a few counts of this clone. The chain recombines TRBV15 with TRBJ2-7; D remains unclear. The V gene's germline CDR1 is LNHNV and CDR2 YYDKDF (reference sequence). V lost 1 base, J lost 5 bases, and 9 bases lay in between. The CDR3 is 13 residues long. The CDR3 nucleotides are TGTGCCACCAGCAGAGGGTTTGTCGACGAGCAGTACTTC. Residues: CATSRGFVDEQYF.

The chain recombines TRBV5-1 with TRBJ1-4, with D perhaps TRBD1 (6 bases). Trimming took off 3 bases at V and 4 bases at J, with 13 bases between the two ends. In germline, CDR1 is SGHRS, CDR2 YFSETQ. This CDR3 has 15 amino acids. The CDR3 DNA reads TGCGCCAGCAGCTGGATTACAGGGATTAATGAAAAACTGTTTTTT. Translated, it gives CASSWITGINEKLFF.